Below, 9 T cell receptor beta chains from the same sample are listed, as sequenced in a study of technical replicates of blood from several donors. Generated by immunoSEQ multiplex PCR, the TCRdb table keeps only in-frame clones and is missing some. The sample contains roughly 12,000 clones, around nine tenths of which appear only once. The sample taken for sequencing was PBMCs. The receptors were gathered from a human donor in good health.

The chain is built from TRBV9 and TRBJ2-2, with unresolved D. V lost 0 bases and J 0 bases, leaving 6 bases between the germline ends. This CDR3 is 15 amino acids long. Germline CDR1 SGDLS, CDR2 YYNGEE. The CDR3 coding sequence is TGTGCCAGCAGCGTAGAACCGGCGAACACCGGGGAGCTGTTTTTT. Amino acid sequence: CASSVEPANTGELFF.

The rearrangement links TRBV4-1 to TRBJ2-3, with D unresolved. V lost 1 base, J lost 4 bases, and 18 bases lay in between. The CDR3 consists of 17 residues. Germline V lookup: CDR1 MGHRA, CDR2 YSYEKL. The CDR3: CASSQVPGVPQADTQYF. CDR3 DNA: TGCGCCAGCAGCCAAGTCCCTGGTGTACCTCAGGCAGATACGCAGTATTTT.

The chain uses TRBV5-1 and TRBJ2-6, with a tentative D call TRBD1 (6 bases). V dropped 4 bases and J dropped 1 base, with 9 bases sitting between them. The germline V gene has CDR1 SGHRS and CDR2 YFSETQ. The CDR3 length is 15 residues. For the CDR3, the DNA is TGCGCCAGCAGCGAGAGGGGGTCTGGGGCCAACGTCCTGACTTTC. Amino acids: CASSERGSGANVLTF.

This clone showed up just a few times. The chain combines TRBV6-1 with TRBJ1-1, with unresolved D. The germline gives CDR1 MNHNS, CDR2 SASEGT. V lost 2 bases and J 3 bases, leaving 22 bases between the germline ends. The CDR3 sequence is 18 residues long. The CDR3 loop reads CASSESPPSLQRYTEAFF. In DNA form, the CDR3 reads TGTGCCAGCAGTGAATCCCCTCCCAGTTTACAGCGGTACACTGAAGCTTTCTTT.

The J gene is TRBJ2-1, the V gene TRBV12-5, with TRBD2 matching over 13 bases. J was trimmed by 5 bases and V by 6 bases; bases with no gene match: 4. Germline values: CDR1 LGHNT, CDR2 FRNRAP. CDR3 length: 15 amino acids. The CDR3 DNA reads TGTGCTAGTGGCAAGGGACTAGCGGGAAACAATGAGCAGTTCTTC. Translating it yields CASGKGLAGNNEQFF. Full variable domain (outside the CDR3, taken from reference TRBV12-5 and TRBJ2-1): DARVTQTPRHKVTEMGQEVTMRCQPILGHNTVFWYRQTMMQGLELLAYFRNRAPLDDSGMPKDRFSAEMPDATLATLKIQPSEPRDSAVYFCASGKGLAGNNEQFFGPGTRLTVL.

This chain uses TRBV23-1 with TRBJ2-1; 12 positions agree with TRBD1. TRBV23-1 is identified as an open reading frame with a role that is uncertain. With 7 bases clipped from V and 8 bases from J, the junction kept 6 bases outside the gene matches. This CDR3 contains 14 residues. The CDR3: CASTRDRGPDEQFF. As DNA, the CDR3 is TGCGCCAGCACCCGGGACAGGGGGCCCGATGAGCAGTTCTTC.

The rearrangement joins TRBV27 to TRBJ2-7; perhaps TRBD2 as D (5 bases). The CDR3 is 11 amino acids. V was clipped by 2 bases and J by 7 bases, with 6 bases between them. Germline CDR1 reads MNHEY; CDR2 reads SMNVEV (reference sequence). The CDR3 here is CASSLRGEQYF. The CDR3 DNA reads TGTGCCAGCAGTTTAAGAGGGGAGCAGTACTTC.

The chain employs TRBV4-2 and TRBJ2-2; 9 bases align to TRBD2. The CDR3 loop spans 17 amino acids. V shed 1 base and J 4 bases; nucleotides not matched to a gene: 7. Germline V gene data show CDR1 as LGHNA and CDR2 as YNFKEQ. CDR3 residues: CASSQASAGGGTGELFF. The CDR3 DNA follows: TGTGCCAGCAGCCAAGCCTCAGCGGGAGGTGGCACCGGGGAGCTGTTTTTT.

CDR3: CAWNPGTVEAFF. The CDR3 DNA sequence: TGTGCCTGGAATCCGGGGACAGTCGAAGCTTTCTTT. The chain is built from TRBV30 and TRBJ1-1; TRBD1 aligns across 7 bases. Germline CDR1 and CDR2: GTSNPN and SVGIG (reference sequence). The J segment lost 8 bases and the V segment lost 4 bases, leaving 7 bases of the junction unmatched. The length of the CDR3 is 12 residues.